Shown below are 15 T cell receptor beta chains from a single sample sequenced in a study of regulatory T cells in long-lasting Graves disease. As to time point: newly diagnosed GD, antithyroid drugs for less than 3 months. TCR sequences were obtained from RNA taken from PBMCs. Arm-PCR of CDR3 regions and iRepertoire HTBI primers were used to build TCR beta libraries. TCRdb re-called the multiplex PCR reads through MiXCR, storing one row per CDR3 protein. The profile covers some 500,000 distinct CDR3 sequences, with approximately 13% appearing a single time and over 7.5% taken by the ten largest. The same sample was also studied in work on T cells in Graves' hyperthyroidism and ophthalmopathy.

The sample in question was peripheral blood mononuclear cells (PBMCs), obtained at new diagnosis, from a patient treated with antithyroid drugs. Receptors originate from a young man with Graves disease.

J is TRBJ2-1 and V is TRBV11-2, with D perhaps being TRBD1 or TRBD2 (5 bases each). The length of the CDR3 is 16 residues. The V gene's germline CDR1 is SGHAT and CDR2 FQNNGV. Trimming pared 5 bases from V and 7 bases from J, leaving 21 bases between. CDR3 sequence: CASSDIRGPLRNEQFF. CDR3 nucleotides: TGTGCCAGCAGCGACATCCGGGGACCTCTGCGGAATGAGCAGTTCTTC. Looking up the rest from reference TRBV11-2 and TRBJ2-1 gives the full variable domain: EAGVAQSPRYKIIEKRQSVAFWCNPISGHATLYWYQQILGQGPKLLIQFQNNGVVDDSQLPKDRFSAERLKGVDSTLKIQPAKLEDSAVYLCASSDIRGPLRNEQFFGPGTRLTVL.

Of note for this clonotype: This may come from a read error, since a much larger clone is one base off. The chain recombines TRBV29-1 with TRBJ2-3, with D hard to call. Looked up from germline, CDR1 is SQVTM and CDR2 is ANQGSEA. The CDR3 covers 13 residues. The germline V and J ends were trimmed by 4 bases and 6 bases, with 14 bases remaining between them. CDR3 bases: TGCAGCGTTGGAATTGGAGCAGCGGATACGCAGTATTTT. Translation gives CSVGIGAADTQYF.

Regarding this clonotype: This may be a read error: a much more frequent sequence differs by one nucleotide. V is TRBV27 and J is TRBJ2-3, with D perhaps TRBD1 (5 bases). Per the germline V gene, CDR1 is MNHEY and CDR2 is SMNVEV (reference sequence). This CDR3 is built from 16 residues. CDR3 sequence (DNA): TGTGCCAACAGTCCCTACAGGATAGAGTCCATAGATACGCAGTATTTT. This codes for CANSPYRIESIDTQYF.

This clonotype was observed many times. The chain employs TRBV27 and TRBJ2-1, with D hard to call. Looked up from germline, CDR1 is MNHEY and CDR2 is SMNVEV (reference sequence). This CDR3 has 13 amino acids. V was cut by 0 bases and J by 6 bases, with 6 bases left in between. CDR3 in amino acids: CASSLSFSNEQFF. In nucleotides, the CDR3 is TGTGCCAGCAGTTTATCGTTCTCCAATGAGCAGTTCTTC.

At least ten counts were recorded for this clonotype. The chain links TRBV27 to TRBJ1-6; no firm D call. CDR3 length equals 16 residues. Trimming stripped 8 bases from V and 5 bases from J, with 19 bases between. Germline V CDR1 and CDR2: MNHEY, SMNVEV (reference sequence). CDR3 DNA sequence: TGTGCCAGCTCCCCCCCGCCCGGCCGCCATAATTCACCCCTCCACTTT. Translation gives CASSPPPGRHNSPLHF.

This clonotype was detected ten times or more. This chain links TRBV7-3 with TRBJ2-2; 10 bases agree with TRBD2. The CDR3 consists of 17 residues. The ends lost 0 bases at V and 5 bases at J; junction bases unmatched: 6. Germline CDR1 reads SGHTA; CDR2 reads FQGTGA. Written as DNA, the CDR3 is TGTGCCAGCAGCTTAACAGCTAGCGGGAGTGTTACCGGGGAGCTGTTTTTT. Translation gives CASSLTASGSVTGELFF.

Regarding this clonotype: One end of the junction varies from germline; a read error may be responsible. This chain connects TRBV5-1 to TRBJ2-3; D may be TRBD1 (6 bases). This CDR3 has 17 amino acids. Germline CDR1 and CDR2: SGHRS and YFSETQ. This chain's CDR3 is CASSSRGGQIITDTQYF. CDR3 coding DNA: TGTGCCAGCAGCTCCCGAGGGGGTCAGATTATAACAGATACGCAGTATTTT.

This clonotype came up a few times. The chain is built from TRBV7-9 and TRBJ1-2; D not resolved. CDR1 SEHNR and CDR2 FQNEAQ come from the germline V gene (reference sequence). The CDR3 has 15 amino acids. V was cut by 1 base and J by 11 bases, with 20 bases left in between. Written as DNA, the CDR3 is TGTGCCAGCAGCTTAGGACTACTGGGAGCCGCGGGGTACACCTTC. Protein product: CASSLGLLGAAGYTF.

This sequence joins TRBV3-1 and TRBJ2-7, with TRBD2 identical over 7 bases. The CDR3 sequence is 14 residues long. V dropped 0 bases and J dropped 2; count of bases not matched to a gene: 1. The germline CDR1 and CDR2 sequences are LGHDT and YNNKEL (reference sequence). The CDR3 reads CASSQELATYEQYF. The CDR3 bases are TGTGCCAGCAGCCAAGAACTAGCGACCTACGAGCAGTACTTC.

This clonotype was seen ten or more times. The rearrangement uses TRBV7-8 and TRBJ1-5; the D is unclear. The germline gives CDR1 SGHVS, CDR2 FQNEAQ. The CDR3 is made up of 15 amino acids. Between the trimmed V and J ends, which lost 1 base and 2 bases, there was a span of 9 bases. The chain's CDR3 is CASSLVGRGNQPQHF. The CDR3 DNA follows: TGTGCCAGCAGCTTAGTCGGTCGGGGCAATCAGCCCCAGCATTTT.

This clonotype has ten or more counts. V and J are TRBV20-1 and TRBJ1-1, with D perhaps matching TRBD1 (6 bases). The V end lost 6 bases, the J end lost 1 base, and 9 bases lay between the germline ends. The CDR3 consists of 12 residues. Germline-derived CDR1 and CDR2 are DFQATT and SNEGSKA (reference sequence). CDR3 protein: CSATQGNTEAFF. CDR3 coding DNA: TGCAGTGCAACACAGGGGAACACTGAAGCTTTCTTT.

This chain uses TRBV11-2 with TRBJ2-5; maybe TRBD1 (7 bases). Trimming cost V 7 bases and J 5 bases, with 20 bases left between them. Germline CDR1 reads SGHAT; CDR2 reads FQNNGV. The CDR3 runs 15 residues. The DNA of the CDR3 is TGTGCCAGCATCCTAGGAGGGGGCGCCCCGGAGACCCAGTACTTC. Translated: CASILGGGAPETQYF. Complete variable domain (other parts from reference TRBV11-2 and TRBJ2-5): EAGVAQSPRYKIIEKRQSVAFWCNPISGHATLYWYQQILGQGPKLLIQFQNNGVVDDSQLPKDRFSAERLKGVDSTLKIQPAKLEDSAVYLCASILGGGAPETQYFGPGTRLLVL.

The rearrangement uses TRBV10-2 and TRBJ1-6; a possible D gene is TRBD1 (6 bases). This CDR3 has 16 residues. Germline lookup yields CDR1 WSHSY and CDR2 SAAADI. V lost 3 bases, J lost 8 bases, and 17 bases lay in between. CDR3 region: CASSDHKTGTDSPLHF. Here the CDR3 DNA reads TGCGCCAGCAGTGACCATAAGACAGGAACCGATTCACCCCTCCACTTT.

This clonotype has just a few counts. The V and J genes are TRBV6-5 and TRBJ2-1, with no clear D. The germline gives CDR1 MNHEY, CDR2 SVGAGI. V was trimmed by 4 bases and J by 5 bases, leaving 21 bases between them. This CDR3 spans 17 amino acids. In nucleotides, the CDR3 is TGTGCCAGCAGTTCCCCATTAGGCCGGCTACGAGACAATGAGCAGTTCTTC. It translates to CASSSPLGRLRDNEQFF.

This clonotype was counted many times. The genes are TRBV5-6 and TRBJ1-2; D uncertain. This CDR3 has 14 amino acids. With 0 bases removed from V and 2 bases from J, the gap between germline ends came to 8 bases. The germline V gene has CDR1 SGHDT and CDR2 YYEEEE. The CDR3 DNA reads TGTGCCAGCAGCTTGGCTCGGGGAAACTATGGCTACACCTTC. This encodes CASSLARGNYGYTF.